This paragraph reports one T cell receptor beta chain. The target antigen is unknown. Blood was sampled at baseline, cycle 4 day 1, and cycle 7 day 1. The sample comes from a study of OX40 agonist ivuxolimab in advanced cancers. Study-wide points: On average, CD8+ T cells showed a greater number of expanded clones than CD4+. Near-lowest levels of clonal expansion characterized partial responders at 0.1-3.0 mg/kg. Some nonresponders also had low normalized T-cell clonal expansion.

Germline CDR1 reads LNHDA; CDR2 reads SQIVND (reference sequence). V was clipped by 0 bases and J by 2 bases, with 10 bases between them. This CDR3 comprises 15 residues. The method was immunoSEQ multiplex PCR; TCRdb's version includes in-frame clones alone and lacks a portion of them. The sample lists about 54,000 clones, more than 85% occurring once. The sequenced sample was CD4+ or CD8+ T cells sorted from blood, obtained in a trial of the OX40 agonist ivuxolimab. The TCR originated in an adult with an advanced solid tumor such as melanoma, head and neck, liver or kidney cancer. The rearrangement links TRBV19 to TRBJ1-2; no definite D call. The CDR3 coding sequence is TGTGCCAGTAGTATAGATGACGAGGGAAACTATGGCTACACCTTC. Protein product: CASSIDDEGNYGYTF.